This T cell receptor (beta chain) emerged from a study of shared clonotypes between healthy human individuals. The germline V gene has CDR1 MNHEY and CDR2 SMNVEV (reference sequence). Trimming removed 2 bases from V and 3 bases from J, with 8 bases in between. This CDR3 is built from 13 residues. For sorted subsets, approximately 200 ng DNA per replicate equaled 30,000 or so T cell genomes. The method was immunoSEQ multiplex PCR; TCRdb's version includes in-frame clones alone and lacks a portion of them. The sample contains fewer than 700,000 clones, around 96% of which appear only once. Positive CCR7 selection of CD45RO-negative cells yielded the naive CD8 cells, and terminally differentiated effector memory CD45RA+ cells were excluded. Remarks on this clone: The identical CDR3 is also encoded by other nucleotide sequences in the sample.

The material sequenced was naive CD8+ T cells sorted from blood. This chain connects TRBV27 to TRBJ2-7; tentatively, D is TRBD1 (5 bases). The source of this sequence is a woman aged 30 to 39 in good health. The CDR3 DNA sequence: TGTGCCAGCAGTTTACAGGGCAGCTACGAGCAGTACTTC. It codes for CASSLQGSYEQYF.